Listed below are T cell receptor beta chains from one sample, sequenced in a study of cytomegalovirus exposure and HLA in healthy donors. Assay used: immunoSEQ multiplex PCR; TCRdb lists only in-frame clones, some missing. Among fewer than 100,000 clones listed, around 79% were seen once. Specimen: PBMCs. Receptor source: a female donor in good health and CMV-seronegative. Both conserved end residues are part of each CDR3. The D gene is left open where the match is weak. The listing skips clone size in some rows; elsewhere it reads once, few, many or a size class.

j_gene	v_gene	abundance	d_gene	CDR3aa	CDR3nt
TRBJ2-7	TRBV7-2	few	TRBD2	CASSLAPPGLARGGSSYEQYF	TGTGCCAGCAGCTTAGCCCCCCCGGGACTAGCGAGAGGGGGGAGCTCCTACGAGCAGTACTTC
TRBJ2-7	TRBV25-1	NA	NA	CASRQQGGSYEQYF	TGTGCCAGCCGTCAGCAGGGGGGATCCTACGAGCAGTACTTC
TRBJ2-3	TRBV10-3	NA	TRBD2	CAIRSGGAGDTQYF	TGTGCCATCAGAAGCGGGGGGGCAGGCGATACGCAGTATTTT
TRBJ1-2	TRBV7-2	few	NA	CASSPQQGRAEGYTF	TGTGCCAGCAGCCCTCAGCAGGGGCGAGCAGAAGGCTACACCTTC
TRBJ2-1	TRBV7-2	once	NA	CASSFYTGNEQFF	TGTGCCAGCAGCTTCTACACGGGCAATGAGCAGTTCTTC
TRBJ1-1	TRBV6-6	NA	TRBD1	CASSSTGTGPTEAFF	TGTGCCAGCAGTTCCACCGGGACAGGGCCCACTGAAGCTTTCTTT
TRBJ2-3	TRBV4-1	NA	TRBD1	CASSHPRTGDTDTQYF	TGCGCCAGCAGCCATCCACGGACAGGGGACACAGATACGCAGTATTTT
TRBJ2-1	TRBV5-1	NA	TRBD2	CASTSGLATNEQFF	TGCGCCAGCACCTCGGGACTAGCGACAAATGAGCAGTTCTTC
TRBJ1-2	TRBV9	few	NA	CASSVVVEEVYGYTF	TGTGCCAGCAGCGTAGTGGTGGAGGAAGTTTATGGCTACACCTTC
TRBJ2-1	TRBV6-5	NA	TRBD2	CASSYVTSGYNEQFF	TGTGCCAGCAGTTACGTGACTAGCGGTTACAATGAGCAGTTCTTC
TRBJ1-6	TRBV25-1	once	TRBD1	CASSEWDRVEHNSPLHF	TGTGCCAGCAGTGAATGGGACAGGGTTGAGCATAATTCACCCCTCCACTTT
TRBJ2-1	TRBV7-3	few	TRBD2	CASSDASGGRYEQFF	TGTGCCAGCAGCGACGCTAGCGGGGGGAGGTATGAGCAGTTCTTC
TRBJ2-1	TRBV14	NA	NA	CASSLLSASAYNEQFF	TGTGCCAGCAGCCTCTTGTCGGCTAGCGCGTACAATGAGCAGTTCTTC
TRBJ1-1	TRBV21-1	once	NA	CASSKDPGGTEAFF	TGTGCCAGCAGCAAAGACCCAGGTGGTACTGAAGCTTTCTTT
TRBJ2-1	TRBV6-5	NA	NA	CVSKKQVATYNEQFF	TGTGTCAGCAAAAAACAGGTCGCTACCTACAATGAGCAGTTCTTC
TRBJ2-1	TRBV4-3	NA	TRBD2	CASSQGGGAYNEQFF	TGCGCCAGCAGCCAAGGCGGGGGGGCCTACAATGAGCAGTTCTTC
TRBJ1-2	TRBV15	few	NA	CATSRVGQLYGYTF	TGTGCCACCAGCAGAGTGGGCCAGCTCTATGGCTACACCTTC
TRBJ1-1	TRBV6-5	NA	TRBD1	CASSYQGGEAFF	TGTGCCAGCAGTTATCAGGGGGGTGAAGCTTTCTTT
TRBJ1-5	TRBV28	NA	NA	CASRKQGYQPQHF	TGTGCCAGCAGAAAACAGGGTTATCAGCCCCAGCATTTT
TRBJ2-1	TRBV27	NA	TRBD2	CASSTLPGLLYNEQFF	TGTGCCAGCAGTACCCTCCCGGGACTACTCTACAATGAGCAGTTCTTC
TRBJ1-4	TRBV28	NA	NA	CASMRLKDSLNEKLFF	TGTGCCAGTATGAGACTCAAAGACTCGCTGAATGAAAAACTGTTTTTT
TRBJ1-5	TRBV28	NA	NA	CASSWPRVNQPQHF	TGTGCCAGCAGTTGGCCCAGGGTGAATCAGCCCCAGCATTTT
TRBJ1-1	TRBV2	NA	NA	CASSEHGAGHTEAFF	TGTGCCAGCAGTGAACATGGGGCAGGGCACACTGAAGCTTTCTTT
TRBJ2-1	TRBV21-1	NA	NA	CASSREREGAGQLNEQFF	TGTGCCAGCAGCAGGGAGCGGGAGGGGGCAGGACAACTCAATGAGCAGTTCTTC
TRBJ2-7	TRBV6-6	NA	TRBD1	CASSWPGQGAYEQYF	TGTGCCAGCAGTTGGCCGGGACAGGGGGCCTACGAGCAGTACTTC
TRBJ2-5	TRBV4-2	NA	NA	CASSQAVSQETQYF	TGTGCCAGCAGCCAAGCAGTCTCCCAAGAGACCCAGTACTTC
TRBJ1-1	TRBV27	NA	TRBD1	CASSLGTGGARNTEAFF	TGTGCCAGCAGTTTGGGGACAGGGGGCGCCCGGAACACTGAAGCTTTCTTT
TRBJ1-1	TRBV6-5	NA	NA	CASRPQGSDTEAFF	TGTGCCAGCAGACCCCAGGGATCGGACACTGAAGCTTTCTTT
TRBJ2-2	TRBV25-1	few	TRBD2	CASSVTSGRGTGELFF	TGTGCCAGCAGTGTAACTAGCGGGAGGGGGACCGGGGAGCTGTTTTTT
TRBJ2-7	TRBV30	NA	NA	CAWSNNYEQYF	TGTGCCTGGAGCAACAACTACGAGCAGTACTTC
TRBJ1-2	TRBV28	NA	TRBD1	CASSSGQALAYGYTF	TGTGCCAGCAGTTCAGGACAGGCCCTCGCCTATGGCTACACCTTC
TRBJ2-1	TRBV28	NA	NA	CASSLRANNEQFF	TGTGCCAGCAGTTTGAGGGCAAACAATGAGCAGTTCTTC
TRBJ1-5	TRBV19	NA	NA	CASKGSGNQPQHF	TGTGCCAGTAAGGGGAGCGGGAATCAGCCCCAGCATTTT
TRBJ2-5	TRBV2	NA	TRBD2	CASSEAGTSVGTQYF	TGTGCCAGCAGTGAAGCTGGGACTAGCGTTGGGACCCAGTACTTC
TRBJ2-7	TRBV7-2	NA	TRBD2	CASSLGALGREYEQYF	TGTGCCAGCAGCTTAGGGGCACTAGGGCGGGAGTACGAGCAGTACTTC
TRBJ1-1	TRBV7-2	NA	TRBD1	CASSLAGQGAEAFF	TGTGCCAGCAGCTTAGCCGGACAGGGGGCCGAAGCTTTCTTT
TRBJ2-5	TRBV10-3	NA	TRBD1	CAASDRGVETQYF	TGTGCCGCTTCGGACAGGGGTGTGGAGACCCAGTACTTC
TRBJ2-3	TRBV6-1	NA	NA	CASSDSTASTDTQYF	TGTGCCAGCAGTGACTCGACAGCTAGCACAGATACGCAGTATTTT
TRBJ2-3	TRBV7-2	NA	NA	CASSLSFRGTDTQYF	TGTGCCAGCAGCTTAAGTTTCAGGGGCACAGATACGCAGTATTTT
TRBJ1-3	TRBV28	NA	TRBD1	CASSYPRWPGGNSGNTIYF	TGTGCCAGCAGTTACCCTCGGTGGCCAGGGGGTAACTCTGGAAACACCATATATTTT
TRBJ1-2	TRBV5-4	NA	TRBD1	CASSSETGSRDYTF	TGTGCCAGCAGCTCCGAGACAGGGAGTCGTGACTACACCTTC
TRBJ2-3	TRBV5-6	NA	TRBD1	CASSLRQGTTDTQYF	TGTGCCAGCAGCTTGCGACAGGGTACCACAGATACGCAGTATTTT
TRBJ1-5	TRBV12-1	once	NA	CASSPDRRDQGNQPQHF	TGTGCCAGCAGCCCGGACAGGCGGGACCAGGGGAATCAGCCCCAGCATTTT
TRBJ2-2	TRBV11-2	NA	NA	CASSLLLGQKSNTGELFF	TGTGCCAGCAGCTTACTACTAGGACAGAAATCGAACACCGGGGAGCTGTTTTTT
TRBJ1-1	TRBV5-1	NA	NA	CASSWPDGNTEAFF	TGCGCCAGCAGCTGGCCCGATGGGAACACTGAAGCTTTCTTT
TRBJ1-4	TRBV7-9	once	NA	CASSFTGHRNEKLFF	TGTGCCAGCAGCTTCACGGGACATAGGAATGAAAAACTGTTTTTT
TRBJ2-7	TRBV29-1	NA	NA	CSVETQGGGEQYF	TGCAGCGTTGAAACGCAGGGTGGCGGCGAGCAGTACTTC
TRBJ1-1	TRBV12-5	NA	NA	CASGLTGTEAFF	TGTGCTAGTGGTTTGACAGGCACTGAAGCTTTCTTT
TRBJ1-1	TRBV6-6	NA	NA	CASSYDAGALKEAFF	TGTGCCAGCAGTTACGATGCGGGCGCGCTCAAAGAAGCTTTCTTT
TRBJ2-3	TRBV5-1	NA	NA	CASSQSTDTQYF	TGCGCCAGCAGCCAAAGCACAGATACGCAGTATTTT
TRBJ1-2	TRBV5-1	NA	NA	CASSLAGLNYGYTF	TGCGCCAGCAGCTTAGCGGGTCTTAACTATGGCTACACCTTC
TRBJ2-3	TRBV2	NA	NA	CASSVTRTRTDTQYF	TGTGCCAGCAGCGTGACTAGAACCCGCACAGATACGCAGTATTTT